These T cell receptor beta chains were read from a single sample in a study of blood T cell repertoires in COVID-19. The table came from immunoSEQ multiplex PCR; TCRdb's copy has only in-frame clones and leaves some out. The sample has 95,000 to 110,000 clones, around 88% seen once. The material sequenced was peripheral blood. The receptors here all came from a man aged 50-59 years with active or convalescent COVID-19. CDR3s leave out the opening cysteine and the closing phenylalanine or tryptophan.

TRBV5-1	TRBJ1-3	12	ASSLGTEGNTIY
TRBV24-1	TRBJ1-5	13	ATSEAGTGPKPQH
TRBV4-1	TRBJ1-2	12	ASSQVLENYGYT
TRBV9	TRBJ2-2	14	ASSPRDRGRTGELF
TRBV5-6	TRBJ1-2	12	ASSFRTGRSGYT
TRBV7-7	TRBJ2-7	13	ASSLDLTPLYEQY
TRBV23-1	TRBJ2-1	12	ASPGQEDYNEQF
TRBV4-1	TRBJ2-7	15	ASSLGPGWEARGEQY
TRBV7-2	TRBJ2-7	13	ASSLVGPEDYEQY
TRBV19	TRBJ2-2	12	ASGPGSGGGELF
TRBV28	TRBJ1-1	14	ASSTRTGRGNTEAF
TRBV28	TRBJ1-1	11	ASSPPTYTEAF
TRBV28	TRBJ1-2	11	ASSAGGGYGYT
TRBV25-1	TRBJ1-1	11	ASSLRGDTEAF
TRBV5-1	TRBJ2-3	14	ASSSYSGDGTDTQY
TRBV7-8	TRBJ1-1	13	ASSLIVGWNTEAF
TRBV6-1	TRBJ2-3	13	ASSDVGTSTDTQY
TRBV18	TRBJ2-2	12	ASSTSGGAGELF
TRBV27	TRBJ1-4	10	ASSLRGEKLF
TRBV19	TRBJ2-3	14	ASSISGRTFPDTQY
TRBV29-1	TRBJ1-1	11	SVTGGGSTEAF
TRBV9	TRBJ2-1	12	ANGPSGGYNEQF
TRBV29-1	TRBJ2-2	11	SALLAGAGELF
TRBV19	TRBJ1-6	13	ASSPDTGTGSPLH
TRBV28	TRBJ2-7	12	ASSFAGERDEQY
TRBV5-1	TRBJ2-2	14	ASSPIAVSNTGELF
TRBV28	TRBJ2-7	11	ASSEKPSYEQY
TRBV10-3	TRBJ2-7	13	AISTPRDRVSEQY
TRBV9	TRBJ2-2	16	ASSLSDRVDLNTGELF
TRBV2	TRBJ2-7	13	ASVMSAGFSYEQY
TRBV7-8	TRBJ1-1	13	ASSLTDFPNTEAF
TRBV27	TRBJ2-7	12	ASRRDRISYEQY
TRBV9	TRBJ1-1	12	ASSVEVGATEAF
TRBV28	TRBJ2-1	9	ASSIAREQF
TRBV10-3	TRBJ2-7	12	AISGGQGGYEQY
TRBV28	TRBJ2-1	10	ASRLAYKEQF
TRBV5-1	TRBJ1-6	14	ASSSGGAGISSPLH
TRBV5-6	TRBJ1-2	13	ASSRTGGGGYGYT
TRBV5-4	TRBJ2-7	11	ASSRGSPYEQY
TRBV7-2	TRBJ2-6	13	ASSRRDSGANVLT